These T cell receptor beta chains were read from a single sample in a study of PD-1 blockade in classical Hodgkin lymphoma. The method was immunoSEQ multiplex PCR; TCRdb's version includes in-frame clones alone and lacks a portion of them. The data hold around 6,500 clones, with roughly 80% observed a single time. Sequences were derived from CD4+ T cells from blood, sampled at baseline. The receptors were sampled from a human donor with classical Hodgkin lymphoma. CDR3s include the opening cysteine and the closing phenylalanine or tryptophan. Fields, in order: clone size, J gene, D gene, V gene, CDR3 DNA, CDR3 protein. The D gene is left open where the match is weak. Clone size is not always given. Where it is, it says once, few, many or a class for expanded clones.

abundance: NA
j_gene: TRBJ2-4
d_gene: NA
v_gene: TRBV5-4
CDR3nt: TGTGCCAGCAGCTTAGGTGGGGGGGCGGCCAAAAACATTCAGTACTTC
CDR3aa: CASSLGGGAAKNIQYF

abundance: NA
j_gene: TRBJ2-7
d_gene: TRBD2
v_gene: TRBV12-5
CDR3nt: TGTGCTAGTGGTTTGGTTCTAGCGGGAGCCCCATCCTACGAGCAGTACTTC
CDR3aa: CASGLVLAGAPSYEQYF

abundance: few
j_gene: TRBJ1-3
d_gene: TRBD1
v_gene: TRBV11-2
CDR3nt: TGTGCCAGCAGCCCACGGACAGGGGTCGGAAACACCATATATTTT
CDR3aa: CASSPRTGVGNTIYF

abundance: NA
j_gene: TRBJ1-2
d_gene: NA
v_gene: TRBV5-6
CDR3nt: TGTGCCAGCAGCTTGGCAGGGTCCGCTAACTATGGCTACACCTTC
CDR3aa: CASSLAGSANYGYTF

abundance: NA
j_gene: TRBJ2-1
d_gene: TRBD1
v_gene: TRBV2
CDR3nt: TGTGCCAGCAGTCCCCCCGCCGGGACAGGTGTTGAAGAGCAGTTCTTC
CDR3aa: CASSPPAGTGVEEQFF

abundance: NA
j_gene: TRBJ2-1
d_gene: NA
v_gene: TRBV14
CDR3nt: TGTGCCAGCAGCCAAGTACTGTCCTACAATGAGCAGTTCTTC
CDR3aa: CASSQVLSYNEQFF

abundance: NA
j_gene: TRBJ2-2
d_gene: NA
v_gene: TRBV11-2
CDR3nt: TGTGCCAGCAGCTCTAGATTAAGGGGGAACACCGGGGAGCTGTTTTTT
CDR3aa: CASSSRLRGNTGELFF

abundance: NA
j_gene: TRBJ1-5
d_gene: NA
v_gene: TRBV15
CDR3nt: TGTGCCACCAGCAGAGATACCTTTAAGCCCCAGCATTTT
CDR3aa: CATSRDTFKPQHF

abundance: NA
j_gene: TRBJ2-3
d_gene: NA
v_gene: TRBV15
CDR3nt: TGTGCCACCAGCAGAGAGGGCGGCACAGATACGCAGTATTTT
CDR3aa: CATSREGGTDTQYF

abundance: NA
j_gene: TRBJ2-1
d_gene: NA
v_gene: TRBV9
CDR3nt: TGTGCCAGCAGCGTAACGGTAAGCAACTGGGGGAGCCGCGACAATGAGCAGTTCTTC
CDR3aa: CASSVTVSNWGSRDNEQFF

abundance: NA
j_gene: TRBJ1-1
d_gene: NA
v_gene: TRBV28
CDR3nt: TGTGCCAGCAGTTTTTCGGGGGGGAAGAACACTGAAGCTTTCTTT
CDR3aa: CASSFSGGKNTEAFF

abundance: NA
j_gene: TRBJ2-5
d_gene: NA
v_gene: TRBV2
CDR3nt: TGTGCCAGCACCTGGACCCTACAAGAGACCCAGTACTTC
CDR3aa: CASTWTLQETQYF

abundance: few
j_gene: TRBJ1-6
d_gene: NA
v_gene: TRBV19
CDR3nt: TGTGCCAGTAGTGGGCAGGGAGTAAATTCACCCCTCCACTTT
CDR3aa: CASSGQGVNSPLHF

abundance: few
j_gene: TRBJ1-2
d_gene: TRBD1
v_gene: TRBV15
CDR3nt: TGTGCCACCAGCAGAGATCGGACAGGGAGGGACTATGGCTACACCTTC
CDR3aa: CATSRDRTGRDYGYTF

abundance: NA
j_gene: TRBJ2-6
d_gene: NA
v_gene: TRBV4-1
CDR3nt: TGCGCCAGCAGCCAGGGAGGTGGCTCTGGGGCCAACGTCCTGACTTTC
CDR3aa: CASSQGGGSGANVLTF

abundance: few
j_gene: TRBJ2-7
d_gene: NA
v_gene: TRBV2
CDR3nt: TGTGCCAGCAGACCTAACTCATTACAGACCTACGAGCAGTACTTC
CDR3aa: CASRPNSLQTYEQYF

abundance: NA
j_gene: TRBJ2-3
d_gene: NA
v_gene: TRBV29-1
CDR3nt: TGCAGCGTTGTTAGGGGAACTAGCACAGATACGCAGTATTTT
CDR3aa: CSVVRGTSTDTQYF

abundance: NA
j_gene: TRBJ2-2
d_gene: TRBD2
v_gene: TRBV5-4
CDR3nt: TGTGCCAGCAGCTCTGGATTAGCGGGTTTCACCGGGGAGCTGTTTTTT
CDR3aa: CASSSGLAGFTGELFF

abundance: NA
j_gene: TRBJ2-1
d_gene: NA
v_gene: TRBV6-4
CDR3nt: TGTGCCAGCAGTGAGCCAGTAGCCTCTTTCGGTGAGCAGTTCTTC
CDR3aa: CASSEPVASFGEQFF

abundance: NA
j_gene: TRBJ2-7
d_gene: NA
v_gene: TRBV5-1
CDR3nt: TGCGCCAGCAGCTTGGGGGGTAAGGGGTACGAGCAGTACTTC
CDR3aa: CASSLGGKGYEQYF

abundance: NA
j_gene: TRBJ2-2
d_gene: TRBD2
v_gene: TRBV5-1
CDR3nt: TGCGCCAGCAGCTCGTCGGGACTACCAAACACCGGGGAGCTGTTTTTT
CDR3aa: CASSSSGLPNTGELFF

abundance: NA
j_gene: TRBJ2-1
d_gene: TRBD1
v_gene: TRBV18
CDR3nt: TGTGCCAGCTCACCCAGGGGGCGCGGTGAGCAGTTCTTC
CDR3aa: CASSPRGRGEQFF

abundance: NA
j_gene: TRBJ1-1
d_gene: TRBD1
v_gene: TRBV2
CDR3nt: TGTGCCAGCAGCCTGACAGGGGGGAACACTGAAGCTTTCTTT
CDR3aa: CASSLTGGNTEAFF

abundance: NA
j_gene: TRBJ1-2
d_gene: TRBD1
v_gene: TRBV9
CDR3nt: TGTGCCAGCAGCTTGGACAGGGACGGCTACACCTTC
CDR3aa: CASSLDRDGYTF

abundance: NA
j_gene: TRBJ1-3
d_gene: NA
v_gene: TRBV13
CDR3nt: TGTGCCAGCAGCCGGAGGAGACTGGGCTCTGGAAACACCATATATTTT
CDR3aa: CASSRRRLGSGNTIYF

abundance: NA
j_gene: TRBJ1-4
d_gene: TRBD1
v_gene: TRBV4-1
CDR3nt: TGCGCCAGCAGCACCCGGGCCATCACAGGGGTTAACGAAAAACTGTTTTTT
CDR3aa: CASSTRAITGVNEKLFF

abundance: NA
j_gene: TRBJ2-2
d_gene: TRBD1
v_gene: TRBV6-5
CDR3nt: TGTGCCAGCCGTGGCCAGGGGGCTTGGACCGGGGAGCTGTTTTTT
CDR3aa: CASRGQGAWTGELFF

abundance: NA
j_gene: TRBJ2-4
d_gene: TRBD1
v_gene: TRBV5-6
CDR3nt: TGTGCCAGCCGAACAGGGGTAGCCAAAAACATTCAGTACTTC
CDR3aa: CASRTGVAKNIQYF

abundance: NA
j_gene: TRBJ2-1
d_gene: TRBD1
v_gene: TRBV14
CDR3nt: TGTGCCAGCAGCCTCCGGGACAGGGTGGCCAATGAGCAGTTCTTC
CDR3aa: CASSLRDRVANEQFF

abundance: NA
j_gene: TRBJ2-1
d_gene: TRBD2
v_gene: TRBV7-9
CDR3nt: TGTGCCAGCAGCCCAGCGGGGGGCCCCTACAATGAGCAGTTCTTC
CDR3aa: CASSPAGGPYNEQFF

abundance: NA
j_gene: TRBJ1-4
d_gene: NA
v_gene: TRBV19
CDR3nt: TGTGCCAGTAGACCGACGGCTCAGAATGAAAAACTGTTTTTT
CDR3aa: CASRPTAQNEKLFF

abundance: once
j_gene: TRBJ2-1
d_gene: NA
v_gene: TRBV5-4
CDR3nt: TGTGCCAGCAGCCGGGCGGGATCGAATGAGCAGTTCTTC
CDR3aa: CASSRAGSNEQFF

abundance: once
j_gene: TRBJ2-1
d_gene: TRBD2
v_gene: TRBV7-2
CDR3nt: TGTGCCAGCAGCTTAGTCGCTTGGGCGGGGGGGCTCTACAATGAGCAGTTCTTC
CDR3aa: CASSLVAWAGGLYNEQFF

abundance: NA
j_gene: TRBJ2-5
d_gene: NA
v_gene: TRBV6-6
CDR3nt: TGTGCCAGCAGTTATCCGCAGGGTACCCAGTACTTC
CDR3aa: CASSYPQGTQYF

abundance: NA
j_gene: TRBJ2-2
d_gene: TRBD2
v_gene: TRBV5-1
CDR3nt: TGCGCCAGTCAGACTAGCGGGGGCTCGAGGGGCACCGGGGAGCTGTTTTTT
CDR3aa: CASQTSGGSRGTGELFF

abundance: once
j_gene: TRBJ2-3
d_gene: NA
v_gene: TRBV5-1
CDR3nt: TGCGCCAGCAGCTTGGATCCCGTCACAGATACGCAGTATTTT
CDR3aa: CASSLDPVTDTQYF

abundance: NA
j_gene: TRBJ2-7
d_gene: NA
v_gene: TRBV7-6
CDR3nt: TGTGCCAGCAGCCCTTCCGGCGGAGCCTACGAGCAGTACTTC
CDR3aa: CASSPSGGAYEQYF

abundance: NA
j_gene: TRBJ1-2
d_gene: TRBD1
v_gene: TRBV27
CDR3nt: TGTGCCAGCAGTCCGACAGGGGGCCCTTCCTATGGCTACACCTTC
CDR3aa: CASSPTGGPSYGYTF

abundance: NA
j_gene: TRBJ2-2
d_gene: TRBD2
v_gene: TRBV11-3
CDR3nt: TGTGCCAGCAGCTTAGGCCTAGCGGGAGCCGGGGAGCTGTTTTTT
CDR3aa: CASSLGLAGAGELFF